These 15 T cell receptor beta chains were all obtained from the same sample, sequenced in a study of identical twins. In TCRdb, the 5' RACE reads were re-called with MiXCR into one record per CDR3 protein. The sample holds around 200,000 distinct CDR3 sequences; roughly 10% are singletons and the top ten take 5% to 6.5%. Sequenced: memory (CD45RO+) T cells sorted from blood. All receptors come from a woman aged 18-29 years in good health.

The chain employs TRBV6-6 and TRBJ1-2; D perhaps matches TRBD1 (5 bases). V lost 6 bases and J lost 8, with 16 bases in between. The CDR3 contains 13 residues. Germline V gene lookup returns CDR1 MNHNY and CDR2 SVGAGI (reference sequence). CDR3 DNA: TGTGCCAGCAGAGACGACAGTGCGGGGGGCTACACCTTC. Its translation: CASRDDSAGGYTF.

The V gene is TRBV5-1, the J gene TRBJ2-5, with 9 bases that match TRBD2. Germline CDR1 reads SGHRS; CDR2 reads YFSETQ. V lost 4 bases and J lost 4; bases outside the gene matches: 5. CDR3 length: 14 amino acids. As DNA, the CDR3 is TGCGCCAGCAGCCTAATTAGCGGGGGAGAGACCCAGTACTTC. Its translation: CASSLISGGETQYF.

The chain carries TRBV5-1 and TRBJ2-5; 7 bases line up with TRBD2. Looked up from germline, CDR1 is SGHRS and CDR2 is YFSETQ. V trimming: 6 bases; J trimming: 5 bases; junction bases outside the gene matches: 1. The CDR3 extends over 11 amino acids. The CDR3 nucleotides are TGCGCCAGCACCGGGGGGGAGACCCAGTACTTC. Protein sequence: CASTGGETQYF.

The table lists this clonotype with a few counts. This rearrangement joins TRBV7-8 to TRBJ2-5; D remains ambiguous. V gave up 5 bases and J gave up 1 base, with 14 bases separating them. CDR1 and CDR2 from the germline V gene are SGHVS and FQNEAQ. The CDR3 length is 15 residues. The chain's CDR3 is CASSPTGRIQETQYF. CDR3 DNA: TGTGCCAGCAGCCCTACCGGACGGATCCAAGAGACCCAGTACTTC.

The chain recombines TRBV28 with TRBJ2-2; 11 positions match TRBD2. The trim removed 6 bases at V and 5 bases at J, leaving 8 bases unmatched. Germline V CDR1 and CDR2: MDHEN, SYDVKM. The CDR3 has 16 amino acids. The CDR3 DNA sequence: TGTGCCAGCAGCTTAATCCGGACTAGCGGGACCGGGGAGCTGTTTTTT. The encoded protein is CASSLIRTSGTGELFF.

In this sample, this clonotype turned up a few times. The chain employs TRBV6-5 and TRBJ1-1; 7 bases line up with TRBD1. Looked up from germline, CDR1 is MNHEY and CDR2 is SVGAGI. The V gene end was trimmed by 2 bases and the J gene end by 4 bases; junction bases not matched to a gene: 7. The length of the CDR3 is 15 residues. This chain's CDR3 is CASSYIRGQSTEAFF. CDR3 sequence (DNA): TGTGCCAGCAGTTACATCAGGGGACAGAGCACTGAAGCTTTCTTT.

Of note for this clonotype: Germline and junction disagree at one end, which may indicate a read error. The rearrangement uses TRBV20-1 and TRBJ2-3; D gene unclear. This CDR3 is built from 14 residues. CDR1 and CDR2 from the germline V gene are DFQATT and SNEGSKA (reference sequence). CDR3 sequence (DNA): TGCTGTGCCTGGGCGACAACTAGCACAGATACGCAGTATTTT. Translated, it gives CCAWATTSTDTQYF.

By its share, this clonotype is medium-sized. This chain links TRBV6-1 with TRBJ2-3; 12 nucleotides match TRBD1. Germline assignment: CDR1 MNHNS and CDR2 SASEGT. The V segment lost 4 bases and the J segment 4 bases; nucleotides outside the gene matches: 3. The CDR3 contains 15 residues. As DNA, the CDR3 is TGTGCCAGCAGTGCCGGGACAGGGGGCGCAGATACGCAGTATTTT. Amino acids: CASSAGTGGADTQYF.

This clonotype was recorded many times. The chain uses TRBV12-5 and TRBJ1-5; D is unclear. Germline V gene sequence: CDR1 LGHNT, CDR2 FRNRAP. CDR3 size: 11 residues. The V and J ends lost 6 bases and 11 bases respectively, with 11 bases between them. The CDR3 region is CASGRGSAQHF. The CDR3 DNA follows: TGTGCTAGTGGCCGAGGATCGGCCCAGCATTTT.

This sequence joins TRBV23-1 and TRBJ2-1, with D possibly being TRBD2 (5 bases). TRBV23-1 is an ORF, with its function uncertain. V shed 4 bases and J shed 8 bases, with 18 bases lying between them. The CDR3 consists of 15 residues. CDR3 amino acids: CASSLAAPRADEQFF. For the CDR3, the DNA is TGCGCCAGCAGTCTAGCCGCCCCGCGGGCCGATGAGCAGTTCTTC.

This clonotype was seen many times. The CDR3 sequence: CASTLAGGSYNEQFF. Here the CDR3 DNA reads TGTGCCAGTACCCTGGCCGGGGGCTCCTACAATGAGCAGTTCTTC. The genes are TRBV12-3 or TRBV12-4 and TRBJ2-1, with D possibly being TRBD2 (6 bases). V lost 9 bases, J lost 0 bases, and 15 bases lay in between. The CDR3 contains 15 residues.

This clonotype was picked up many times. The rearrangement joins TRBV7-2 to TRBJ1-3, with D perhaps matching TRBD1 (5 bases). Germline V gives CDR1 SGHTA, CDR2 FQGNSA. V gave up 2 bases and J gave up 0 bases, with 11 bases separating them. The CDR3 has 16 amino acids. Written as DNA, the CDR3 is TGTGCCAGCAGCTTACAGGGTACCCTCTCTGGAAACACCATATATTTT. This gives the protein CASSLQGTLSGNTIYF.

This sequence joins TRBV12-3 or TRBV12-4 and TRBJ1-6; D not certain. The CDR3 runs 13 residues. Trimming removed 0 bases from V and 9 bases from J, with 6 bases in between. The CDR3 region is CASSLAGSSPLHF. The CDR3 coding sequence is TGTGCCAGCAGTTTAGCGGGTAGTTCACCCCTCCACTTT.

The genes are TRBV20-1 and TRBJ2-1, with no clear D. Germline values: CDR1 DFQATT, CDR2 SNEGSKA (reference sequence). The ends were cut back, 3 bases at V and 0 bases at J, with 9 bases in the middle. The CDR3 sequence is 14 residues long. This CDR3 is CSARSMASYNEQFF. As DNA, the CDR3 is TGCAGTGCTAGGAGCATGGCCTCCTACAATGAGCAGTTCTTC.

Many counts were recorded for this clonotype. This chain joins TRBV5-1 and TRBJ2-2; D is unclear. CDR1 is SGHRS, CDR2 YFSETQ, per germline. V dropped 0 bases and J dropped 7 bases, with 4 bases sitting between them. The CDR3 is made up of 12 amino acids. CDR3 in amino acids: CASSLENGELFF. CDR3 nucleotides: TGCGCCAGCAGCTTGGAAAACGGGGAGCTGTTTTTT.